Given below is one T cell receptor beta chain in context. The antigen it binds to is not known. No base qualities exist here, and no much larger clone lies one base off it. This entry belongs to a study of blood T cell repertoires in COVID-19 (dated by TCRdb to 2020 to 2021). A note on the overall study: Samples covering the acute and convalescent phases of COVID-19 were provided by collaborators in the United States, Italy and Spain. The repertoires were made available in a free public database intended to serve as a resource for research on the immune response to SARS-CoV-2. A de-identified subject ID, COVID-19 status, age in years and sex were almost always included in the sample metadata. HLA class I and class II types, where available, came from metadata supplied by the sample provider rather than from assay-based typing. The samples were drawn from the first 160 participants of the ongoing ImmuneRACE study and from over a thousand subjects provided by 6 global collaborators. Deeply sampled blood TCRbeta repertoires from subjects exposed to, actively infected with, or recovered from COVID-19 were included in the dataset. The prospective study material was composed of cDNA or gDNA derived from T cells, B-cell-depleted T cells, or PBMCs. Study-level results and caveats: The amount of clinical and demographic metadata varied by source and participant and was provided uncurated.

Collaborating institutions collected whole blood in K2EDTA tubes following their own protocols. For TCRbeta analysis, collaborators shipped samples as frozen whole blood, isolated PBMCs, or DNA extracted from either of those sample types. V and J are truncated by 4 bases and 3 bases respectively, leaving an intervening sequence of 9 bases. According to the germline V gene (reference sequence), CDR1 reads LNHDA and CDR2 reads SQIVND. CDR3 length: 13 amino acids, cysteine to phenylalanine. This entry keeps only the CDR3 DNA: 39 bases, framed from base 1. The immunoSEQ Assay, a bias-controlled multiplex PCR, was used to amplify TCRbeta CDR3 regions from genomic DNA. From the authors' description of their analysis: The number of nucleated cells in each sample was estimated by amplification of reference gene primers within the assay. Sequence reads were collapsed and filtered to measure the absolute abundance of every unique TCRbeta CDR3 rearrangement. For each sample, productive Simpson clonality was calculated by taking the square root of Simpson's diversity index across productive rearrangements. Sourced from immuneACCESS, this table was stored by TCRdb with only in-frame sequences that have V and J called. A share of the clones is absent; for the studies checked, an unresolved V gene accounts for under half, and the remainder has no known explanation. Clonal size and the V and J genes are those of that table, whereas D and trimming came from the DNA. This sample comprises about half a million clones, around 85% of them detected only once. Together, the top ten hold roughly 3.2% of the sample.

This clonotype originated in a human donor in a cohort sampled during active COVID-19. This chain joins TRBV19 to TRBJ2-5, and perhaps TRBD1 as D gene, on 6 matching bases. Material for sequencing was peripheral blood. The CDR3 has the sequence CASSRHREETQYF. The DNA sequence reads TGTGCCAGTAGTAGGCACAGGGAAGAGACCCAGTACTTC.